This TCR beta chain was identified in a study of blood T cell repertoires in COVID-19. The assay was immunoSEQ multiplex PCR, and TCRdb's table has in-frame clones only and misses some. The sample has hundreds of thousands of clones; roughly 89% are singletons. Source material: peripheral blood. The sequence was collected from a man between 18 and 29 years old with COVID-19, enrolled during active disease.

The CDR3 sequence: CASSYAGDGYEQYF. CDR3 DNA: TGTGCCAGCAGTTATGCAGGGGACGGTTACGAGCAGTACTTC. This chain joins TRBV6-5 and TRBJ2-7; D is perhaps TRBD1 (6 bases). The germline CDR1 and CDR2 sequences are MNHEY and SVGAGI. Trimming removed 3 bases from V and 4 bases from J, with 13 bases in between. The CDR3 loop spans 14 amino acids.